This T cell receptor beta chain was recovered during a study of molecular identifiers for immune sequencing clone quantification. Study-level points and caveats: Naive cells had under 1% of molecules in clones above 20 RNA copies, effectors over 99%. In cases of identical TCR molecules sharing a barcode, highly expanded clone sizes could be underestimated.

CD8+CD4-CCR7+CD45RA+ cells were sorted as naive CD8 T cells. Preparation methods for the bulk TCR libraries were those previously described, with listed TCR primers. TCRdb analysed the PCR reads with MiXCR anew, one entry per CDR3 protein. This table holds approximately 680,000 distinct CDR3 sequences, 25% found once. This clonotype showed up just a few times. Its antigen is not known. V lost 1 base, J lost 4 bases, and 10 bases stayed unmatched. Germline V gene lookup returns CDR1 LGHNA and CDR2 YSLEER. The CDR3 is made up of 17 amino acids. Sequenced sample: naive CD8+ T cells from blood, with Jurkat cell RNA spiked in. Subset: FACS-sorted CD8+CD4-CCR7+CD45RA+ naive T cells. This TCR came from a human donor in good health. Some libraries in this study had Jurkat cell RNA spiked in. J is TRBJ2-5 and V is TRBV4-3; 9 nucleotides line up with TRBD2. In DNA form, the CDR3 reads TGCGCCAGCAGCCAAGTTTCGGCGGGGGGGAAGGGAGAGACCCAGTACTTC. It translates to CASSQVSAGGKGETQYF.